Presented here are 11 T cell receptor beta chains from one specimen sequenced in a study of glioma-infiltrating T cells (dated by TCRdb to about 2016). Instrument used: Illumina MiSeq. TCR alpha and beta CDR3 regions were amplified with the iRepertoire nested amplicon-rescue multiplex PCR (arm-PCR) platform from RNA. The public reads were reanalyzed by TCRdb: fastp trimming at Q25, MiXCR alignment, in-frame beta chains only. Every entry covers one CDR3 protein and lists the most common genes and DNA from its rows. Counted in this sample were 85,000 to 110,000 distinct CDR3 sequences; under 30% of them appeared once. Of the sample, around 40% falls within the top ten clones. The sample comprised glioma tissue, nonneoplastic brain tissue, or PBMCs (not recorded which). The source is a human donor with low-grade glioma or glioblastoma, undergoing nonglioma brain surgery, or in good health (not recorded which).

This clonotype showed up just a few times. The rearrangement uses TRBV18 and TRBJ2-7, with 9 bases fitting TRBD1. The trim removed 6 bases at V and 0 bases at J, leaving 9 bases unmatched. The CDR3 is 16 residues long. Germline values: CDR1 KGHSH, CDR2 LQKENI. CDR3 coding DNA: TGTGCCAGCTCCCCCCGAACGGGACAGGGCTCCTACGAGCAGTACTTC. This sequence encodes CASSPRTGQGSYEQYF. Full variable domain (outside the CDR3, taken from reference TRBV18 and TRBJ2-7): NAGVMQNPRHLVRRRGQEARLRCSPMKGHSHVYWYRQLPEEGLKFMVYLQKENIIDESGMPKERFSAEFPKEGPSILRIQQVVRGDSAAYFCASSPRTGQGSYEQYFGPGTRLTVT.

The CDR3 loop is CASRWAVQETQYF. The CDR3 coding sequence is TGTGCCAGCAGGTGGGCAGTCCAAGAGACCCAGTACTTC. The chain couples TRBV2 to TRBJ2-5; D remains unclear. The CDR3 runs 13 residues. In germline, CDR1 is SNHLY, CDR2 FYNNEI. Trimming stripped 6 bases from V and 1 base from J, with 9 bases between. Looking up the rest from reference TRBV2 and TRBJ2-5 gives the full variable domain: EPEVTQTPSHQVTQMGQEVILRCVPISNHLYFYWYRQILGQKVEFLVSFYNNEISEKSEIFDDQFSVERPDGSNFTLKIRSTKLEDSAMYFCASRWAVQETQYFGPGTRLLVL.

The rearrangement links TRBV7-6 to TRBJ1-4; D gene uncertain. CDR3 length: 15 amino acids. Germline CDR1 reads SGHVS; CDR2 reads FNYEAQ. Trimming removed 2 bases from V and 8 bases from J, with 15 bases in between. CDR3 in DNA: TGTGCCAGCAGCTTACCGGCCCAGTACTCAGAAAAACTGTTTTTT. The encoded protein is CASSLPAQYSEKLFF.

Note on this clonotype: With a much larger clone just one base away, this may be a read error. V is TRBV6-2 or TRBV6-3 and J is TRBJ2-5; the match to TRBD1 covers 7 bases. V lost 5 bases and J lost 0; bases outside the gene matches: 6. This CDR3 spans 15 amino acids. Germline V CDR1 and CDR2: MNHEY, SVGEGT. The CDR3 region has the DNA TGTGCCAGCAGTGATGACAGGGCCCACCAAGAGACCCAGTACTTC. The encoded protein is CASSDDRAHQETQYF.

Concerning this clonotype itself: It may be a read error: a sequence one base away is much more abundant. V usage is TRBV6-1 and J usage is TRBJ1-5, with D unresolved. V lost 5 bases and J lost 4, with 9 bases in between. CDR3 length equals 13 residues. Germline-derived CDR1 and CDR2 are MNHNS and SASEGT. CDR3 coding DNA: TGTGCCAGCAGTCCCAATACGAATCAGCCCCAGCATTTT. The encoded protein is CASSPNTNQPQHF.

Sample share makes this clonotype medium-sized. V usage is TRBV15 and J usage is TRBJ2-1; D gene uncertain. The CDR3 length is 12 residues. Per germline, CDR1 LNHNV and CDR2 YYDKDF (reference sequence). Trimming shortened V by 1 base and J by 8 bases, and 6 bases separated the two germline ends. DNA of the CDR3: TGTGCCACCAGCAGAGCGGGTGATGAGCAGTTCTTC. Translation gives CATSRAGDEQFF.

This clonotype was observed many times. CDR3: CASSGSTGGGEQFF. Written as DNA, the CDR3 is TGTGCCAGCAGTGGGTCAACAGGGGGCGGAGAGCAGTTCTTC. The chain joins TRBV6-1 to TRBJ2-1; 9 bases align to TRBD1. Germline V gene lookup returns CDR1 MNHNS and CDR2 SASEGT. CDR3 size: 14 residues. With 4 bases clipped from V and 10 bases from J, the junction kept 8 bases outside the gene matches.

Only one count was recorded for this clonotype. This may be a read error: a much more frequent sequence differs by one nucleotide. This chain uses TRBV6-1 with TRBJ1-1; D perhaps matches TRBD1 (6 bases). This CDR3 spans 19 amino acids. The V gene's germline CDR1 is MNHNS and CDR2 SASEGT. CDR3 DNA: TGTGCCACCAAATCCCTGCTGGTCAGAGCACGGCTAAGGGACACTGAAGATTTCTTT. Translation: CATKSLLVRARLRDTEDFF.

This clonotype was picked up a small number of times. The V and J genes are TRBV7-2 and TRBJ2-3, with 11 nucleotides matching TRBD2. The germline gives CDR1 SGHTA, CDR2 FQGNSA. V lost 5 bases and J lost 3; bases outside the gene matches: 4. This CDR3 is built from 15 residues. CDR3 nucleotides: TGTGCCAGCAGCGGGGGACTAGCGGAAACAGATACGCAGTATTTT. This sequence encodes CASSGGLAETDTQYF.

The chain joins TRBV2 to TRBJ2-1; weak D call: TRBD2 (6 bases). The V gene's germline CDR1 is SNHLY and CDR2 FYNNEI. The CDR3 spans 14 residues. The V end was cut by 9 bases, the J end by 10 bases, with 22 bases between. CDR3 residues: CASRQGRDPREQFF. Here the CDR3 DNA reads TGTGCCAGTAGACAAGGGCGGGACCCAAGGGAGCAGTTCTTC.

This clonotype was counted only a few times. CDR3: CASSSGGVENIQYF. The CDR3 region has the DNA TGTGCCAGCAGCTCGGGGGGGGTAGAAAACATTCAGTACTTC. This chain connects TRBV3-1 to TRBJ2-4; 8 bases align to TRBD2. This CDR3 spans 14 amino acids. J gave up 5 bases and V 5 bases, and 5 bases lay outside the gene matches. In germline, CDR1 is LGHDT, CDR2 YNNKEL (reference sequence). Full variable domain (remainder filled in from reference TRBV3-1 and TRBJ2-4): DTAVSQTPKYLVTQMGNDKSIKCEQNLGHDTMYWYKQDSKKFLKIMFSYNNKELIINETVPNRFSPKSPDKAHLNLHINSLELGDSAVYFCASSSGGVENIQYFGAGTRLSVL.